The rows below give T cell receptor beta chains drawn from one sample of a study of cytomegalovirus exposure and HLA in healthy donors. Data came from immunoSEQ multiplex PCR; TCRdb stores just in-frame clones and leaves some out. The data show under 150,000 clones, around 77% seen once. Sequenced sample: PBMCs. The receptor set was obtained from a woman in her twenties or thirties in good health and CMV-seropositive. Both conserved end residues are part of each CDR3. D genes are given only for firm matches. Not all rows give a size; the values are once, few, many and, for expanded clones, a class.

abundance: once
j_gene: TRBJ1-2
v_gene: TRBV2
d_gene: TRBD1
CDR3nt: TGTGCCAGCAGTGTCGCGGCCAGGACAGGGGGCGGCTACACCTTC
CDR3aa: CASSVAARTGGGYTF

abundance: NA
j_gene: TRBJ1-1
v_gene: TRBV11-3
d_gene: NA
CDR3nt: TGTGCCAGCAGCCAAGCAGGGGAGTACACTGAAGCTTTCTTT
CDR3aa: CASSQAGEYTEAFF

abundance: NA
j_gene: TRBJ2-7
v_gene: TRBV6-5
d_gene: TRBD2
CDR3nt: TGTGCCAGCAGTTACCGTCAGCGGGGATACGAGCAGTACTTC
CDR3aa: CASSYRQRGYEQYF

abundance: NA
j_gene: TRBJ2-7
v_gene: TRBV6-1
d_gene: TRBD1
CDR3nt: TGTGCCAGCAGTGCCCCCGGGACAGGGACCATGGAGCAGTACTTC
CDR3aa: CASSAPGTGTMEQYF

abundance: NA
j_gene: TRBJ1-6
v_gene: TRBV5-4
d_gene: NA
CDR3nt: TGTGCTAGCAGCCCAGGTTGGGGGCAAGATTCACCCCTCCACTTT
CDR3aa: CASSPGWGQDSPLHF

abundance: once
j_gene: TRBJ2-3
v_gene: TRBV4-1
d_gene: TRBD2
CDR3nt: TGCGCCAGCAGCCAAGCGGGTGCGGGGAGGGCAGATACGCAGTATTTT
CDR3aa: CASSQAGAGRADTQYF

abundance: NA
j_gene: TRBJ1-4
v_gene: TRBV27
d_gene: TRBD1
CDR3nt: TGTGCCAGCAGTAACAGGGGAAGGAATGAAAAACTGTTTTTT
CDR3aa: CASSNRGRNEKLFF

abundance: NA
j_gene: TRBJ1-3
v_gene: TRBV4-1
d_gene: NA
CDR3nt: TGCGCCAGCAGCCAAGAACGGGCGGGCTCTGGAAACACCATATATTTT
CDR3aa: CASSQERAGSGNTIYF

abundance: NA
j_gene: TRBJ2-2
v_gene: TRBV6-1
d_gene: TRBD1
CDR3nt: TGTGCCAGCAGGGACAGGAGAGAATCCGGGGAGCTGTTTTTT
CDR3aa: CASRDRRESGELFF

abundance: NA
j_gene: TRBJ2-2
v_gene: TRBV11-2
d_gene: NA
CDR3nt: TGTGCCAGCAGCTTACTGTCCGGGGAGCTGTTTTTT
CDR3aa: CASSLLSGELFF

abundance: NA
j_gene: TRBJ1-5
v_gene: TRBV2
d_gene: NA
CDR3nt: TGTGCCGGCAACCGGGATTACAATCAGCCCCAGCATTTT
CDR3aa: CAGNRDYNQPQHF

abundance: NA
j_gene: TRBJ2-1
v_gene: TRBV4-1
d_gene: TRBD2
CDR3nt: TGCGCCAGCAGCCGCTCATCCGGACTAGAGTACAATGAGCAGTTCTTC
CDR3aa: CASSRSSGLEYNEQFF

abundance: NA
j_gene: TRBJ2-3
v_gene: TRBV9
d_gene: NA
CDR3nt: TGTGCCAGCAGCGTAGGGGTACAGACGCAGTATTTT
CDR3aa: CASSVGVQTQYF

abundance: NA
j_gene: TRBJ1-1
v_gene: TRBV18
d_gene: NA
CDR3nt: TGTGCCAGCTCACCAGCCAGGGAGGGGGAAGCTTTCTTT
CDR3aa: CASSPAREGEAFF

abundance: NA
j_gene: TRBJ1-3
v_gene: TRBV7-9
d_gene: NA
CDR3nt: TGTGCCAGCAGCTCCCCTAATACTGTCTCTGGAAACACCATATATTTT
CDR3aa: CASSSPNTVSGNTIYF

abundance: NA
j_gene: TRBJ2-4
v_gene: TRBV21-1
d_gene: NA
CDR3nt: TGTGCCAGCAGCAAAGGGGCGGGGTCCAAAAACATTCAGTACTTC
CDR3aa: CASSKGAGSKNIQYF

abundance: NA
j_gene: TRBJ2-7
v_gene: TRBV7-9
d_gene: NA
CDR3nt: TGTGCCAGCAGCCCCCGGACTGAATCCTACGAGCAGTACTTC
CDR3aa: CASSPRTESYEQYF

abundance: NA
j_gene: TRBJ2-7
v_gene: TRBV5-1
d_gene: TRBD2
CDR3nt: TGCGCCAGCAGCTTCGCCTTTGCGGGAGAAACCTACGAGCAGTACTTC
CDR3aa: CASSFAFAGETYEQYF

abundance: once
j_gene: TRBJ2-1
v_gene: TRBV27
d_gene: TRBD2
CDR3nt: TGTGCCAGCAGTGGCCGGACTAGCGGAGCCTACAATGAGCAGTTCTTC
CDR3aa: CASSGRTSGAYNEQFF

abundance: once
j_gene: TRBJ2-5
v_gene: TRBV19
d_gene: TRBD2
CDR3nt: TGTGCCAGTAGTATCTTGGCTAGCGGATACCAAGAGACCCAGTACTTC
CDR3aa: CASSILASGYQETQYF

abundance: once
j_gene: TRBJ1-2
v_gene: TRBV5-4
d_gene: NA
CDR3nt: TGTGCCAGCAGCTTGGGAGTCTATGGCTACACCTTC
CDR3aa: CASSLGVYGYTF

abundance: NA
j_gene: TRBJ2-7
v_gene: TRBV7-8
d_gene: TRBD2
CDR3nt: TGTGCCAGCAGCGACCGGGAGGACTCCTACGAGCAGTACTTC
CDR3aa: CASSDREDSYEQYF

abundance: NA
j_gene: TRBJ2-5
v_gene: TRBV2
d_gene: TRBD1
CDR3nt: TGTGCCAAGGGACAGGTCGATTGGGAGACCCAGTACTTC
CDR3aa: CAKGQVDWETQYF

abundance: NA
j_gene: TRBJ2-3
v_gene: TRBV5-1
d_gene: NA
CDR3nt: TGCGCCAGCATGCCAACTGGACTGACAAGCACAGATACGCAGTATTTT
CDR3aa: CASMPTGLTSTDTQYF

abundance: NA
j_gene: TRBJ1-5
v_gene: TRBV19
d_gene: TRBD1
CDR3nt: TGTGCCAGTAACGGGGGATTTTACTCTACCGGGACAGGGAGTAATCAGCCCCAGCATTTT
CDR3aa: CASNGGFYSTGTGSNQPQHF

abundance: few
j_gene: TRBJ2-1
v_gene: TRBV7-9
d_gene: NA
CDR3nt: TGTTCCAGGGACCTGACAGTAGAGCACAATGAGCAGTTCTTC
CDR3aa: CSRDLTVEHNEQFF

abundance: NA
j_gene: TRBJ2-5
v_gene: TRBV5-6
d_gene: NA
CDR3nt: TGTGCCAGCAGCTTTCCATCGGGGGAGACCCAGTACTTC
CDR3aa: CASSFPSGETQYF

abundance: NA
j_gene: TRBJ2-7
v_gene: TRBV5-1
d_gene: NA
CDR3nt: TGCGCCAGCAGCTTGGCAGGCGAGTTCGAGCAGTACTTC
CDR3aa: CASSLAGEFEQYF

abundance: NA
j_gene: TRBJ2-2
v_gene: TRBV7-6
d_gene: TRBD2
CDR3nt: TGTGCCAGCAGCCCCCTCGCGAGTAGCGGGAGGGCCGTGGACACCGGGGAGCTGTTTTTT
CDR3aa: CASSPLASSGRAVDTGELFF

abundance: NA
j_gene: TRBJ1-4
v_gene: TRBV5-6
d_gene: TRBD1
CDR3nt: TGTGCCAGCAGCGCTCCGGGACAGGGTGGTGAAAAACTGTTTTTT
CDR3aa: CASSAPGQGGEKLFF

abundance: NA
j_gene: TRBJ2-3
v_gene: TRBV2
d_gene: NA
CDR3nt: TGTGCCAGCAGTGCTCGGCTAGCGACAGATACGCAGTATTTT
CDR3aa: CASSARLATDTQYF

abundance: NA
j_gene: TRBJ1-2
v_gene: TRBV7-9
d_gene: TRBD1
CDR3nt: TGTGCCAGCAGCTTAAAATTCGCGGGCCGGGACAGGGGTTATGGCTACACCTTC
CDR3aa: CASSLKFAGRDRGYGYTF

abundance: NA
j_gene: TRBJ1-1
v_gene: TRBV28
d_gene: NA
CDR3nt: TGTGCCAGCAGACTTAAGGGGGGGGGTTTGAACACTGAAGCTTTCTTT
CDR3aa: CASRLKGGGLNTEAFF

abundance: NA
j_gene: TRBJ2-2
v_gene: TRBV27
d_gene: NA
CDR3nt: TGTGCCAGCAAAATAGACACCAGGGACACCGGGGAGCTGTTTTTT
CDR3aa: CASKIDTRDTGELFF

abundance: NA
j_gene: TRBJ1-2
v_gene: TRBV6-1
d_gene: NA
CDR3nt: TGTGCCGGCAGTGAATGGGGGGACTATGGCTACACCTTC
CDR3aa: CAGSEWGDYGYTF